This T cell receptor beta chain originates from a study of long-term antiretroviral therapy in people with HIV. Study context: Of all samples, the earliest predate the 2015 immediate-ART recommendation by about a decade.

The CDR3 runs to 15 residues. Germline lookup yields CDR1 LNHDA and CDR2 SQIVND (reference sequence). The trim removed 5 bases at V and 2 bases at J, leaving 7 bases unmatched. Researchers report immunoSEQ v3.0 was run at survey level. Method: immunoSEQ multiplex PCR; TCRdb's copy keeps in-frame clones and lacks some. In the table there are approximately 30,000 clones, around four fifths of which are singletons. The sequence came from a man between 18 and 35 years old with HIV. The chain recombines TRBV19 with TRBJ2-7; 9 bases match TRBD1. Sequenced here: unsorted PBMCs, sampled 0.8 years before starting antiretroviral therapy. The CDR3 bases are TGTGCCAGTAGTGAGGGACAGGGTGTTACCTACGAGCAGTACTTC. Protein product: CASSEGQGVTYEQYF.